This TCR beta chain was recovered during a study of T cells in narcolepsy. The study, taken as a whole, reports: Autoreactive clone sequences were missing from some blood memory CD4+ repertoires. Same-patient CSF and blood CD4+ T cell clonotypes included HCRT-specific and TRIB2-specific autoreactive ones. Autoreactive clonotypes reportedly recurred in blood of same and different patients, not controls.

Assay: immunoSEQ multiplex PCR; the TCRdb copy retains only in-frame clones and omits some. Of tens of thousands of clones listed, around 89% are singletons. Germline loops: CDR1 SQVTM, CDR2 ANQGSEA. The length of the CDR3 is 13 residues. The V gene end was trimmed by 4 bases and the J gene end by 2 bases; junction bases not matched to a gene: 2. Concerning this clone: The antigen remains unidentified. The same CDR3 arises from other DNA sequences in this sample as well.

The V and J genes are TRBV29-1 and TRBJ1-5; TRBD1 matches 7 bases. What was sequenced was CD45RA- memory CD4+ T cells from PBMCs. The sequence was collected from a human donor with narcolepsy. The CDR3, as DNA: TGCAGCGTTGGAGGACAGGGCAATCAGCCCCAGCATTTT. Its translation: CSVGGQGNQPQHF. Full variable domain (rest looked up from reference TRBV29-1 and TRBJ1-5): SAVISQKPSRDICQRGTSLTIQCQVDSQVTMMFWYRQQPGQSLTLIATANQGSEATYESGFVIDKFPISRPNLTFSTLTVSNMSPEDSSIYLCSVGGQGNQPQHFGDGTRLSIL.